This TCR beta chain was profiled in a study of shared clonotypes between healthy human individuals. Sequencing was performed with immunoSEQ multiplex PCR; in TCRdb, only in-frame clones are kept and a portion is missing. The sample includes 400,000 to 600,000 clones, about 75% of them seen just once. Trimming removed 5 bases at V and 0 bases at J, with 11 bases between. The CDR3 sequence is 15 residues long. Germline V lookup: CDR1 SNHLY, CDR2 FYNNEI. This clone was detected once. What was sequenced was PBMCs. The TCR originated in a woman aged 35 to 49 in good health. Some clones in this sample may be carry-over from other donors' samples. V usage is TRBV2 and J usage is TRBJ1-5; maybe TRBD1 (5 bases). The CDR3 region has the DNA TGTGCCAGCAGTTGGGGACCGCCTAGCAATCAGCCCCAGCATTTT. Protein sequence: CASSWGPPSNQPQHF.